Presented here are 4 T cell receptor beta chains from one specimen sequenced in a study of PD-1 blockade in classical Hodgkin lymphoma (dated by TCRdb to about 2020). The time point label here, explained by the study, means: cycle 4 day 1 (C4D1), after more than five weeks of nivolumab. All trial patients had relapsed after autologous stem cell transplantation, with cohorts A, B and C differing in prior brentuximab vedotin exposure. The library was made by the immunoSEQ multiplex PCR assay. The source is immuneACCESS, and TCRdb retained only in-frame sequences with V and J called. Part of the clones is not carried over; for the studies checked, unresolved V genes explain less than half of this, and the remainder is unexplained. The sample table lists around 60,000 clones, nearly 90% of them with a count of one. The biggest ten clones account for 6.5% to 9% of the sample. The sequencing here drew on peripheral blood mononuclear cells (PBMCs), taken before the fourth cycle of nivolumab. All receptors derive from a human donor with classical Hodgkin lymphoma.

V gene TRBV7-2 combines with J gene TRBJ1-2, with D uncertain. With 3 bases removed from V and 2 bases from J, the gap between germline ends came to 7 bases. Germline CDR1 reads SGHTA; CDR2 reads FQGNSA. The CDR3 contains 13 residues. CDR3: CASSFMGNYGYTF. Here the CDR3 DNA reads TGTGCCAGCAGCTTTATGGGAAACTATGGCTACACCTTC. Supplemented by reference TRBV7-2 and TRBJ1-2, the full variable domain reads GAGVSQSPSNKVTEKGKDVELRCDPISGHTALYWYRQSLGQGLEFLIYFQGNSAPDKSGLPSDRFSAERTGGSVSTLTIQRTQQEDSAVYLCASSFMGNYGYTFGSGTRLTVV.

The J gene is TRBJ2-3, the V gene TRBV5-1; TRBD2 aligns across 9 bases. The junction had 5 bases not matched to a gene; V was cut back by 1 base and J by 2 bases. CDR3 length: 16 residues. Germline V CDR1 and CDR2: SGHRS, YFSETQ. The CDR3 region has the DNA TGCGCCAGCAGCTTGATTGCTAGCGGGAACACAGATACGCAGTATTTT. Protein sequence: CASSLIASGNTDTQYF.

J is TRBJ1-4 and V is TRBV5-1; weak D call: TRBD1 (5 bases). Trimming removed 4 bases from V and 4 bases from J, with 8 bases in between. This CDR3 contains 13 residues. Germline V lookup: CDR1 SGHRS, CDR2 YFSETQ. The CDR3 sequence is CASSRDGNEKLFF. The CDR3 DNA sequence: TGCGCCAGCAGCCGGGACGGTAATGAAAAACTGTTTTTT.

The gene calls are TRBV7-9 and TRBJ1-5; perhaps TRBD1 as D (6 bases). V lost 5 bases and J 7 bases, leaving 18 bases between the germline ends. The CDR3 consists of 15 residues. CDR1 and CDR2 (germline): SEHNR, FQNEAQ (reference sequence). Here the CDR3 reads CASSREEQGGQPQHF. For the CDR3, the DNA is TGTGCCAGCAGCCGAGAAGAACAGGGTGGACAGCCCCAGCATTTT. Combining the CDR3 with reference TRBV7-9 and TRBJ1-5 gives the whole variable domain DTGVSQNPRHKITKRGQNVTFRCDPISEHNRLYWYRQTLGQGPEFLTYFQNEAQLEKSRLLSDRFSAERPKGSFSTLEIQRTEQGDSAMYLCASSREEQGGQPQHFGDGTRLSIL.